This TCR beta chain was captured by sequencing in a study of blood T cell repertoires in COVID-19. Trimming pared 3 bases from V and 4 bases from J, leaving 25 bases between. CDR1 MGHRA and CDR2 YSYEKL come from the germline V gene. The CDR3 totals 18 residues. Measured with immunoSEQ multiplex PCR; TCRdb has only the in-frame clones, and not every one. There are about 250,000 clones in the sample; approximately 80% occur only once, and roughly 30% lies in the top ten. The gene calls are TRBV4-1 and TRBJ2-7, with D perhaps TRBD2 (7 bases). The sequencing input was peripheral blood. This TCR was recovered from a man between 40 and 49 years old with acute or convalescent COVID-19. The CDR3 DNA reads as TGCGCCAGCAGCCAGAGAGGGGGAATCAGCGGGGATCCATACGAGCAGTACTTC. This gives the protein CASSQRGGISGDPYEQYF.